The 7 T cell receptor beta chains given below trace back to one sample, sequenced in a study of blood T cell repertoires in COVID-19 (dated by TCRdb to 2020 to 2021). Library preparation was by the immunoSEQ multiplex PCR assay. This is the immuneACCESS table as TCRdb keeps it, with only in-frame sequences that have V and J called. A part of the clones is gone; compared with another copy, unresolved V genes explain less than half, and the rest is unexplained. A total of fewer than 200,000 clones appear in this sample, about 86% of them only once. The ten largest clones take up around 1% of the sample. The sequencing sample was made of peripheral blood. The source is a woman aged 18-29 years who had recovered from COVID-19.

The J gene is TRBJ1-2, the V gene TRBV2, with TRBD1 matching over 7 bases. V gave up 4 bases and J gave up 5 bases; unmatched junction bases: 4. This CDR3 region has 13 residues. CDR1 and CDR2 from the germline V gene are SNHLY and FYNNEI. The CDR3 DNA is TGTGCCAGCAGTGGACAGGGACGATATGGCTACACCTTC. This encodes CASSGQGRYGYTF.

The chain links TRBV6-6 to TRBJ1-4; maybe TRBD1 (5 bases). The CDR3 sequence is 13 residues long. Between the trimmed V and J ends, which lost 10 bases and 3 bases, there was a span of 12 bases. The germline CDR1 and CDR2 sequences are MNHNY and SVGAGI (reference sequence). The CDR3 nucleotides are TGTGCCACCGGGGGGGAGGCTAATGAAAAACTGTTTTTT. This encodes CATGGEANEKLFF.

The chain links TRBV19 to TRBJ1-4; perhaps TRBD1 as D (5 bases). CDR1 LNHDA and CDR2 SQIVND come from the germline V gene (reference sequence). The ends were cut back, 5 bases at V and 7 bases at J, with 14 bases in the middle. This CDR3 has 14 amino acids. DNA for the CDR3: TGTGCCAGTAGTCACGGGACTTGGGGTGAAAAACTGTTTTTT. Protein: CASSHGTWGEKLFF.

Here the CDR3 DNA reads TGTGCCACTTCCAGGGGTAGGACTAATGAAAAACTGTTTTTT. Its protein is CATSRGRTNEKLFF. This chain links TRBV6-5 with TRBJ1-4; the D gene is possibly TRBD1 (6 bases). The germline V and J ends were trimmed by 10 bases and 2 bases, with 14 bases remaining between them. The CDR3 loop spans 14 amino acids. Germline V CDR1 and CDR2: MNHEY, SVGAGI.

This rearrangement joins TRBV7-6 to TRBJ2-1; 8 bases map to TRBD2. The CDR3 has 16 amino acids. The V and J ends lost 1 base and 4 bases, in that order; junction bases with no gene match: 6. CDR1 and CDR2 from the germline V gene are SGHVS and FNYEAQ. CDR3 bases: TGTGCCAGCAGCTTAGTCGGGGGACTAGAGTACAATGAGCAGTTCTTC. It yields the protein CASSLVGGLEYNEQFF. Full variable domain (missing parts from reference TRBV7-6 and TRBJ2-1): GAGVSQSPRYKVTKRGQDVALRCDPISGHVSLYWYRQALGQGPEFLTYFNYEAQQDKSGLPNDRFSAERPEGSISTLTIQRTEQRDSAMYRCASSLVGGLEYNEQFFGPGTRLTVL.

This clone was observed a few times. In the same sample, other DNA sequences code for this CDR3. The chain employs TRBV18 and TRBJ1-4; TRBD1 agrees at 9 bases. This CDR3 contains 15 residues. Per germline, CDR1 KGHSH and CDR2 LQKENI. V shed 0 bases, J shed 5 bases, and the junction held 1 base outside the gene matches. CDR3 coding DNA: TGTGCCAGCTCACCACCGGGGACAGGGAATGAAAAACTGTTTTTT. Its translation: CASSPPGTGNEKLFF.

The chain employs TRBV21-1 and TRBJ2-2; TRBD1, the table's D call, was not compared with the DNA. TRBV21-1 has pseudogene status. This CDR3 is 15 amino acids long. The CDR3 reads CASCHNSTNTGELFF. As DNA, the CDR3 is TGTGCCAGCTGTCACAACAGCACGAACACCGGGGAGCTGTTTTTT.